Sequencing of this T cell receptor beta chain was carried out in a study of T-cell reconstitution after alpha-beta-depleted transplantation in children. Regarding the study as a whole: Alpha-beta T cells about two months after transplant reportedly derived from several hundred expanded graft clones. When one year had passed after transplant, most T-cell counts and diversity came from newly produced T cells.

Unique molecular identifiers were incorporated into the prepared TCRbeta library. A single record per CDR3 protein comes from TCRdb applying MiXCR to the PCR reads. The repertoire holds about 1,000,000 distinct CDR3 sequences, with roughly 29% as singletons. In this sample, this clonotype turned up a few times. What it binds is unknown. V dropped 2 bases and J dropped 6; count of bases not matched to a gene: 12. Germline V gives CDR1 MNHEY, CDR2 SVGAGI. This CDR3 comprises 18 residues. The J gene is TRBJ2-3, the V gene TRBV6-5; TRBD2 matches at 12 bases. This TCR was recovered from a boy under three years old who had a stem cell transplant for SCID, so the T cells may come from the graft donor. Sequenced here: PBMCs, mostly from graft donor cells, sampled 360 days after TCRalphabeta/CD19-depleted stem cell transplant. The CDR3 reads CASSYRLAGASRIDTQYF. The CDR3 DNA reads as TGTGCCAGCAGTTACCGACTAGCGGGGGCCTCAAGGATTGATACGCAGTATTTT.